This is a list of T cell receptor beta chains from one sample in a study of shared clonotypes between healthy human individuals. Libraries were prepared by immunoSEQ multiplex PCR; TCRdb keeps only in-frame clonotypes and omits some of them. The profile covers about 600,000 clones, with 95% to 98% appearing a single time and approximately 0.3% taken by the ten largest. The sequenced material came from naive CD8+ T cells sorted from blood. Receptor source: a man aged 30-40 years in good health. The CDR3 runs from the conserved cysteine through the conserved F or W. D genes are given only for firm matches. A row's size may be missing; if present it is once, few, many or a size class.

j_call clone_size v_call d_call cdr3_aa cdr3_nt
TRBJ2-3 - TRBV16 - CASSQPDTAITDTQYF TGTGCCAGCAGCCAACCGGACACGGCCATCACAGATACGCAGTATTTT
TRBJ2-5 - TRBV15 - CATSSPTLGSETQYF TGTGCCACCAGCAGTCCGACACTGGGGTCGGAGACCCAGTACTTC
TRBJ2-7 once TRBV27 - CASSPLDSYHEQYF TGTGCCAGCAGTCCGCTCGACAGTTACCACGAGCAGTACTTC
TRBJ2-7 - TRBV29-1 TRBD2 CSVEGARRTSGTYEQYF TGCAGCGTTGAGGGGGCGCGGAGGACTAGCGGAACCTACGAGCAGTACTTC
TRBJ2-5 - TRBV18 TRBD2 CASSPPLAGESETQYF TGTGCCAGCTCACCACCCCTAGCGGGAGAGTCAGAGACCCAGTACTTC
TRBJ2-6 - TRBV2 - CASSWGLGANVLTF TGTGCCAGCAGTTGGGGGCTTGGGGCCAACGTCCTGACTTTC
TRBJ2-5 - TRBV9 - CASSEPPGETQYF TGTGCCAGCAGCGAGCCCCCGGGGGAGACCCAGTACTTC
TRBJ2-7 - TRBV27 - CASSFGLAHYEQYF TGTGCCAGCAGTTTCGGTCTAGCGCACTACGAGCAGTACTTC
TRBJ2-1 - TRBV19 - CASSYIHEQFF TGTGCCAGTAGTTATATCCATGAGCAGTTCTTC
TRBJ1-4 - TRBV18 - CASSPEDNEKLFF TGTGCCAGCTCACCGGAGGACAATGAAAAACTGTTTTTT
TRBJ2-7 - TRBV4-1 TRBD1 CASSPDRAYEQYF TGCGCCAGCAGCCCCGACAGGGCCTACGAGCAGTACTTC
TRBJ1-4 - TRBV9 - CASTLGGATNEKLFF TGTGCCAGCACCCTGGGGGGAGCAACTAATGAAAAACTGTTTTTT
TRBJ2-4 - TRBV9 TRBD2 CASSVEAGGTNIQYF TGTGCCAGCAGCGTAGAGGCGGGAGGTACAAACATTCAGTACTTC
TRBJ1-1 - TRBV20-1 - CSALRNTEAFF TGCAGTGCCCTTCGGAACACTGAAGCTTTCTTT
TRBJ2-1 once TRBV2 - CASLDRVLEQFF TGTGCCAGCCTGGACAGAGTTCTTGAGCAGTTCTTC
TRBJ2-7 - TRBV6-5 TRBD1 CASSRTGENPEQYF TGTGCCAGCAGTCGGACAGGGGAAAATCCCGAGCAGTACTTC
TRBJ2-7 - TRBV4-3 TRBD2 CASSQDAREPTYEQYF TGCGCCAGCAGCCAAGATGCGCGGGAGCCTACCTACGAGCAGTACTTC
TRBJ2-2 - TRBV27 - CASSFWNTGELFF TGTGCCAGCAGTTTTTGGAACACCGGGGAGCTGTTTTTT
TRBJ2-1 - TRBV9 - CASSVATGLPYNEQFF TGTGCCAGCAGCGTAGCCACGGGGCTACCTTACAATGAGCAGTTCTTC
TRBJ2-1 - TRBV7-2 TRBD2 CASSHPASGRAGNEQFF TGTGCCAGCAGCCACCCGGCTAGCGGGAGGGCCGGAAATGAGCAGTTCTTC
TRBJ2-2 - TRBV4-1 - CASSPSTGELFF TGCGCCAGCAGCCCATCCACCGGGGAGCTGTTTTTT
TRBJ2-5 - TRBV5-5 TRBD1 CASSLAPTGEETQYF TGTGCCAGCAGCTTGGCCCCGACAGGGGAAGAGACCCAGTACTTC
TRBJ2-3 - TRBV19 TRBD1 CASSKGTGITDTQYF TGTGCCAGTAGTAAGGGGACAGGGATCACAGATACGCAGTATTTT
TRBJ1-4 - TRBV6-1 - CATQRAATNEKLFF TGTGCCACCCAAAGGGCAGCAACTAATGAAAAACTGTTTTTT
TRBJ1-4 - TRBV6-1 - CASRNWVSSEKLFF TGTGCCAGCAGGAACTGGGTCTCTAGTGAAAAACTGTTTTTT
TRBJ2-3 - TRBV7-9 - CASSLVGTDTQYF TGTGCCAGCAGCTTAGTGGGCACAGATACGCAGTATTTT
TRBJ1-3 - TRBV5-4 - CASSLGGSGNTIYF TGTGCCAGCAGCCTGGGGGGTAGTGGAAACACCATATATTTT
TRBJ2-7 - TRBV29-1 - CSVDRGDYEQYF TGCAGCGTTGACAGGGGGGACTACGAGCAGTACTTC
TRBJ1-2 - TRBV11-2 - CASSRPDSYGYTF TGTGCCAGCAGCCGGCCGGACAGCTATGGCTACACCTTC
TRBJ1-1 - TRBV7-9 - CASSSVGYTEAFF TGTGCCAGCAGCTCGGTGGGGTACACTGAAGCTTTCTTT
TRBJ2-2 - TRBV7-9 - CASSSGTGELFF TGTGCCAGCAGCAGCGGGACCGGGGAGCTGTTTTTT
TRBJ2-3 - TRBV4-1 - CASSRAERGTQYF TGCGCCAGCAGCCGCGCAGAGCGAGGTACGCAGTATTTT
TRBJ2-1 - TRBV9 - CASSVMGEQFF TGTGCCAGCAGCGTAATGGGTGAGCAGTTCTTC
TRBJ1-2 - TRBV28 - CASSLFEGYGYTF TGTGCCAGCAGTTTATTCGAGGGTTATGGCTACACCTTC
TRBJ2-2 - TRBV11-2 TRBD1 CASSLIRGMAGAGELFF TGTGCCAGCAGCTTAATCAGGGGGATGGCCGGAGCCGGGGAGCTGTTTTTT
TRBJ2-2 - TRBV4-1 - CASSQEGLGGNTGELFF TGCGCCAGCAGCCAAGAGGGTCTAGGTGGGAACACCGGGGAGCTGTTTTTT
TRBJ2-3 - TRBV27 - CASSSTLSTDTQYF TGTGCCAGCAGTTCGACTCTTTCGACAGATACGCAGTATTTT
TRBJ2-7 - TRBV11-2 TRBD2 CASSFGGGPYEQYF TGTGCCAGCAGCTTTGGGGGAGGGCCTTACGAGCAGTACTTC
TRBJ2-6 - TRBV28 - CASTGSGANVLTF TGTGCCAGTACAGGGAGCGGGGCCAACGTCCTGACTTTC
TRBJ2-7 - TRBV7-9 TRBD1 CASSKQGRTYEQYF TGTGCCAGCTCTAAACAGGGGCGAACCTACGAGCAGTACTTC
TRBJ2-3 - TRBV9 - CASSVRSGTDTQYF TGTGCCAGCAGCGTGAGGTCAGGCACAGATACGCAGTATTTT
TRBJ2-7 - TRBV5-4 TRBD1 CASSLQDRAYEQYF TGTGCCAGCAGCCTTCAGGACAGGGCCTACGAGCAGTACTTC
TRBJ2-7 - TRBV9 TRBD2 CASSVAALAGADEQYF TGTGCCAGCAGCGTAGCGGCGCTAGCGGGAGCCGACGAGCAGTACTTC
TRBJ2-7 - TRBV27 TRBD2 CASSRLAGTGEQYF TGTGCCAGCAGCCGACTAGCGGGAACTGGAGAGCAGTACTTC
TRBJ2-1 - TRBV5-5 TRBD1 CASSYSRGPNEQFF TGTGCCAGCAGCTACTCCAGGGGGCCTAATGAGCAGTTCTTC
TRBJ1-1 once TRBV19 TRBD1 CASRTQGAGTEAFF TGTGCCAGTAGAACACAGGGGGCGGGCACTGAAGCTTTCTTT
TRBJ2-7 - TRBV18 TRBD2 CASSPRTSGERGAYEQYF TGTGCCAGCTCACCTCGGACTAGCGGGGAAAGGGGCGCCTACGAGCAGTACTTC
TRBJ2-7 - TRBV27 TRBD1 CASSWGQSYEQYF TGTGCCAGCAGTTGGGGACAGTCCTACGAGCAGTACTTC
TRBJ2-7 - TRBV15 TRBD1 CATSVRTGLTEQYF TGTGCCACCAGCGTCCGGACAGGGTTGACCGAGCAGTACTTC
TRBJ2-7 - TRBV6-5 TRBD1 CASSPGQGRREQYF TGTGCCAGCAGCCCTGGACAGGGGCGCAGAGAGCAGTACTTC
TRBJ2-7 - TRBV11-2 TRBD1 CASSGTGEAYEQYF TGTGCCAGCAGCGGGACAGGGGAGGCCTACGAGCAGTACTTC